At least ten counts were recorded for the clone carrying this T cell receptor (beta chain). The antigen is not known. These data originate in a study of early T cells in non-severe SARS-CoV-2 infection. Turning to the study itself: Alpha and beta chains were unpaired, from unsorted whole-blood bulk RNA. Study observations and caveats: Private and CD4 specificities were missed by VDJdb matching, which favored anti-spike CD8 responses.

The library protocol tagged individual cDNA molecules with unique molecular identifiers. TCRdb re-derived calls from the 5' RACE reads in MiXCR, one entry per CDR3 protein. The repertoire holds just over 80,000 distinct CDR3 sequences, with roughly 13% as singletons. This CDR3 is built from 15 residues. Between the trimmed V and J ends, which lost 6 bases and 5 bases, there was a span of 14 bases. Germline CDR1 MNHEY, CDR2 SVGEGT. The V gene is TRBV6-2 or TRBV6-3, the J gene TRBJ1-6; maybe TRBD1 (5 bases). Sequenced input: whole blood. The clonotype comes from an adult who was a healthcare worker with PCR-confirmed SARS-CoV-2 infection or an uninfected control (not recorded which). The CDR3 spells CASRTGGDNNSPLHF. The CDR3 DNA follows: TGTGCCAGCAGAACGGGGGGGGATAATAATTCACCCCTCCACTTT.